One sample yielded the 32 T cell receptor beta chains listed below, sequenced in a study of cytomegalovirus exposure and HLA in healthy donors. The PCR used 60 Vbeta and 13 Jbeta primers. Produced via immunoSEQ multiplex PCR; TCRdb's table is partial and in-frame only. The table lists roughly 100,000 clones, under 80% of them singletons. The material sequenced was PBMCs. These receptors were taken from a woman aged 40 to 50 in good health and CMV-seropositive.

This clone was seen more than once but under ten times. This chain joins TRBV15 and TRBJ2-2; no clear D. Germline V gene data show CDR1 as LNHNV and CDR2 as YYDKDF (reference sequence). Trimming removed 5 bases at V and 2 bases at J, with 6 bases between. The CDR3 has 13 residues. The CDR3 bases are TGTGCCACCAGCTACTTAAACACCGGGGAGCTGTTTTTT. This sequence encodes CATSYLNTGELFF.

The CDR3: CASSEALSGRVEQFF. CDR3 nucleotides: TGTGCCAGCAGTGAAGCCCTTAGCGGGAGGGTGGAGCAGTTCTTC. The rearrangement uses TRBV2 and TRBJ2-1; 11 bases align to TRBD2. Germline values: CDR1 SNHLY, CDR2 FYNNEI. CDR3 length equals 15 residues. J lost 10 bases, V lost 0 bases, and 5 bases had no gene match.

The rearrangement links TRBV6-5 to TRBJ1-4; D not resolved. The V end was cut by 6 bases, the J end by 8 bases, with 16 bases between. The CDR3 spans 14 residues. Germline assignment: CDR1 MNHEY and CDR2 SVGAGI. This CDR3 is CASRRVGSGEKLFF. DNA for the CDR3: TGTGCCAGCAGGAGGGTGGGGTCTGGGGAAAAACTGTTTTTT.

V and J are TRBV5-4 and TRBJ1-2; 8 bases are shared with TRBD1. This CDR3 contains 16 residues. CDR1 is SGHNT and CDR2 is YYREEE in the germline V gene (reference sequence). V trimming: 4 bases; J trimming: 0 bases; junction bases outside the gene matches: 8. CDR3 residues: CASSPVGQGTNYGYTF. CDR3 nucleotide sequence: TGTGCCAGCAGCCCAGTAGGACAGGGCACTAACTATGGCTACACCTTC. The full variable domain, in which reference TRBV5-4 and TRBJ1-2 provide the parts outside the CDR3, is ETGVTQSPTHLIKTRGQQVTLRCSSQSGHNTVSWYQQALGQGPQFIFQYYREEENGRGNFPPRFSGLQFPNYSSELNVNALELDDSALYLCASSPVGQGTNYGYTFGSGTRLTVV.

The chain has TRBV6-1 and TRBJ1-6; D call uncertain. The CDR3 has 15 amino acids. Germline V gives CDR1 MNHNS, CDR2 SASEGT. The V end lost 10 bases, the J end lost 0 bases, and 13 bases lay between the germline ends. The CDR3 DNA follows: TGTGCCACCCTCGGTGTTTCCTCCTATAATTCACCCCTCCACTTT. Protein sequence: CATLGVSSYNSPLHF.

The chain combines TRBV19 with TRBJ1-2, with 7 bases that match TRBD1. Per the germline V gene, CDR1 is LNHDA and CDR2 is SQIVND (reference sequence). The CDR3 has 15 amino acids. The V segment lost 5 bases and the J segment 4 bases; nucleotides outside the gene matches: 10. In DNA, the CDR3 is TGTGCCAGTAGTCGGACAGGAAGCGGAGGCTATGGCTACACCTTC. Amino acid sequence: CASSRTGSGGYGYTF.

The J gene is TRBJ2-7, the V gene TRBV13; 12 bases agree with TRBD2. CDR1 is PRHDT, CDR2 FYEKMQ, per germline (reference sequence). With V trimmed by 2 bases and J by 1 base, 15 bases remained unmatched. This CDR3 has 20 residues. This chain's CDR3 is CASSLKVGRLAGVGSYEQYF. DNA of the CDR3: TGTGCCAGCAGCTTAAAGGTGGGTAGACTAGCGGGAGTGGGGTCCTACGAGCAGTACTTC.

This chain uses TRBV4-3 with TRBJ2-3; D may be TRBD2 (6 bases). Germline loops: CDR1 LGHNA, CDR2 YSLEER. The ends were cut back, 0 bases at V and 6 bases at J, with 19 bases in the middle. The CDR3 runs to 17 residues. CDR3 region: CASSQEGGGSPTDTQYF. As DNA, the CDR3 is TGCGCCAGCAGCCAAGAGGGCGGAGGGAGCCCAACCGATACGCAGTATTTT.

V gene TRBV27 combines with J gene TRBJ1-1; D unclear. V lost 6 bases and J lost 0, with 14 bases in between. The CDR3 has 15 residues. CDR1 and CDR2 (germline): MNHEY, SMNVEV (reference sequence). DNA for the CDR3: TGTGCCAGCAGCCGAGGAGTGGGAGTGAACACTGAAGCTTTCTTT. This translates into CASSRGVGVNTEAFF.

The rearrangement links TRBV28 to TRBJ2-3, with 8 nucleotides matching TRBD2. The CDR3 length is 17 residues. V lost 2 bases, J lost 2 bases, and 9 bases stayed unmatched. The germline V gene encodes CDR1 MDHEN and CDR2 SYDVKM. CDR3 DNA: TGTGCCAGCAGTTTACTCGCGGGGGGCCGATACACAGATACGCAGTATTTT. Residues: CASSLLAGGRYTDTQYF.

The chain joins TRBV6-1 to TRBJ1-3, with unresolved D. The CDR3 totals 13 residues. With 6 bases removed from V and 4 bases from J, the gap between germline ends came to 10 bases. The V gene's germline CDR1 is MNHNS and CDR2 SASEGT. The CDR3 bases are TGTGCCAGCAGCAGGTCGGGAGGAAACACCATATATTTT. Protein product: CASSRSGGNTIYF.

The table lists this clone with a few counts. The CDR3 region is CASSGGTSESGELFF. DNA for the CDR3: TGTGCCAGCAGTGGCGGGACTAGCGAGTCCGGGGAGCTGTTTTTT. This rearrangement joins TRBV6-1 to TRBJ2-2; 10 bases line up with TRBD2. V was clipped by 4 bases and J by 6 bases; unmatched bases: 5. CDR1 is MNHNS, CDR2 SASEGT, per germline. This CDR3 region has 15 residues.

J is TRBJ1-1 and V is TRBV5-6, with D maybe TRBD1 (6 bases). The CDR3 has 14 residues. Deletions cut 5 bases from V and 0 bases from J, with 11 bases between. Germline loops: CDR1 SGHDT, CDR2 YYEEEE. CDR3 amino acids: CASSWTAMNTEAFF. CDR3 nucleotide sequence: TGTGCCAGCAGTTGGACAGCAATGAACACTGAAGCTTTCTTT.

The V gene is TRBV19, the J gene TRBJ1-6, with no clear D. Germline V lookup: CDR1 LNHDA, CDR2 SQIVND (reference sequence). Trimming shortened V by 5 bases and J by 6 bases, and 8 bases separated the two germline ends. This CDR3 spans 13 amino acids. The CDR3 nucleotides read TGTGCCAGTAGTTTCGGGATTAATTCACCCCTCCACTTT. Translating gives CASSFGINSPLHF.

The chain joins TRBV10-3 to TRBJ1-5, with unresolved D. CDR3 length: 14 amino acids. With 3 bases removed from V and 0 bases from J, the gap between germline ends came to 6 bases. Germline V gives CDR1 ENHRY, CDR2 SYGVKD. CDR3 DNA sequence: TGTGCCATCAGTGAACAAAATAGCAATCAGCCCCAGCATTTT. Residues: CAISEQNSNQPQHF.

The chain links TRBV28 to TRBJ2-1, with TRBD1 as a possible D gene (6 bases). The CDR3 runs 16 residues. The V and J ends lost 6 bases and 15 bases respectively, with 30 bases between them. Looked up from germline, CDR1 is MDHEN and CDR2 is SYDVKM. Here the CDR3 reads CASSRLGGQGLRILFF. CDR3 DNA sequence: TGTGCCAGCAGCCGTTTAGGGGGTCAGGGGCTCCGGATCCTGTTCTTC.

The chain has TRBV15 and TRBJ2-5; 9 nucleotides align to TRBD2. V was pared by 3 bases and J by 5 bases, with 7 bases of the junction left unmatched. CDR1 is LNHNV, CDR2 YYDKDF, per germline (reference sequence). The CDR3 runs to 15 residues. Here the CDR3 reads CATSSTAGGAETQYF. The CDR3 DNA sequence: TGTGCCACCAGCAGTACGGCGGGGGGGGCTGAGACCCAGTACTTC.

On this clone itself: The junction departs from germline at one end; a sequencing error may be responsible. The chain carries TRBV7-7 and TRBJ2-5; 11 positions match TRBD1. CDR1 SSHAT and CDR2 FNYEAQ come from the germline V gene (reference sequence). The CDR3 has 14 amino acids. The CDR3 bases are TGTGCTAGCAGTACCGGGACAGGGGGGGAGACCCAGTACTTC. The encoded protein is CASSTGTGGETQYF.

V and J are TRBV18 and TRBJ1-2; tentative D call: TRBD1 (6 bases). V lost 3 bases, J lost 3 bases, and 17 bases lay in between. The CDR3 loop spans 16 amino acids. Germline V gene data show CDR1 as KGHSH and CDR2 as LQKENI. The DNA of the CDR3 is TGTGCCAGCTCACCCATAAACAGGGTCTCTGACTATGGCTACACCTTC. Residues: CASSPINRVSDYGYTF.

The chain links TRBV28 to TRBJ1-2; D is perhaps TRBD1 (6 bases). CDR1 and CDR2 (germline): MDHEN, SYDVKM. The CDR3 sequence is 13 residues long. Trimming pared 8 bases from V and 0 bases from J, leaving 10 bases between. The CDR3 sequence: CASLPGANYGYTF. CDR3 DNA: TGTGCCAGCCTTCCAGGGGCTAACTATGGCTACACCTTC.

This clone was counted between two and nine times. The chain joins TRBV7-9 to TRBJ2-2; D is unclear. The CDR3 is 14 residues long. V was shortened by 6 bases and J by 0 bases, with 8 bases between the two germline ends. Germline-derived CDR1 and CDR2 are SEHNR and FQNEAQ (reference sequence). CDR3 sequence (DNA): TGTGCCAGCAGTGACTTCTCGAACACCGGGGAGCTGTTTTTT. This gives the protein CASSDFSNTGELFF.

The chain couples TRBV28 to TRBJ2-6, with 8 bases lining up with TRBD1. J gave up 2 bases and V 7 bases, and 4 bases lay outside the gene matches. Germline loops: CDR1 MDHEN, CDR2 SYDVKM. The CDR3 consists of 15 residues. The CDR3 nucleotides read TGTGCCAGCAAACAGACAGGGGCTGGGGCCAACGTCCTGACTTTC. This translates into CASKQTGAGANVLTF. The whole variable domain, filled in from reference TRBV28 and TRBJ2-6, reads DVKVTQSSRYLVKRTGEKVFLECVQDMDHENMFWYRQDPGLGLRLIYFSYDVKMKEKGDIPEGYSVSREKKERFSLILESASTNQTSMYLCASKQTGAGANVLTFGAGSRLTVL.

The chain is built from TRBV11-2 and TRBJ1-1; D is uncertain. V lost 5 bases to trimming and J lost 1 base, with 14 bases between them. The V gene's germline CDR1 is SGHAT and CDR2 FQNNGV. CDR3 size: 15 residues. Written as DNA, the CDR3 is TGTGCCAGCAGCCTTTTGCGGGCCCCGAACACTGAAGCTTTCTTT. Translating it yields CASSLLRAPNTEAFF.

A remark on this clone: Other DNA sequences of this sample code for an identical CDR3. The gene calls are TRBV6-6 and TRBJ2-7; 7 nucleotides align to TRBD1. Unmatched junction bases numbered 7, after V lost 5 bases and J lost 3 bases. The germline CDR1 and CDR2 sequences are MNHNY and SVGAGI (reference sequence). The CDR3 loop spans 14 amino acids. The CDR3 region is CASSLTGDHYEQYF. The CDR3 DNA reads TGTGCCAGCAGTCTTACAGGGGATCACTACGAGCAGTACTTC.

The chain recombines TRBV10-1 with TRBJ2-1, with 10 nucleotides matching TRBD2. CDR1 and CDR2 (germline): WNHNN, SYGVQD (reference sequence). Trimming cost V 4 bases and J 4 bases; bases outside gene matches: 4. The CDR3 totals 15 residues. CDR3 coding DNA: TGCGCCAGCAGTGGTCCTAGCGGGAGTTACAATGAGCAGTTCTTC. Its translation is CASSGPSGSYNEQFF.

The chain has TRBV19 and TRBJ2-2; a weak D match, TRBD1 (6 bases). The CDR3 has 16 amino acids. In germline, CDR1 is LNHDA, CDR2 SQIVND (reference sequence). Trimming removed 0 bases from V and 2 bases from J, with 10 bases in between. CDR3 sequence: CASSIDFRGNTGELFF. The CDR3 DNA reads TGTGCCAGTAGTATAGATTTCAGGGGTAACACCGGGGAGCTGTTTTTT.

V and J are TRBV4-1 and TRBJ2-6, with 7 bases aligning to TRBD2. The trim removed 4 bases at V and 4 bases at J, leaving 10 bases unmatched. Germline CDR1 is MGHRA and CDR2 is YSYEKL. The CDR3 contains 17 residues. CDR3 protein: CASSPQGGSLGANVLTF. The CDR3 DNA follows: TGCGCCAGCAGCCCCCAGGGAGGGAGTCTCGGGGCCAACGTCCTGACTTTC.

The chain recombines TRBV2 with TRBJ1-5, with a possible D match to TRBD1 (5 bases). CDR1 SNHLY and CDR2 FYNNEI come from the germline V gene. The V gene lost 6 bases and the J gene lost 1 base, with 10 bases spanning the gap. This CDR3 is built from 14 residues. Written as DNA, the CDR3 is TGTGCCAGCAGCGACGGGGGAAGCAATCAGCCCCAGCATTTT. Its protein is CASSDGGSNQPQHF.

The chain combines TRBV5-1 with TRBJ2-7; D is possibly TRBD1 (5 bases). In germline, CDR1 is SGHRS, CDR2 YFSETQ. Trimming shortened V by 2 bases and J by 0 bases, and 12 bases separated the two germline ends. The CDR3 extends over 15 amino acids. DNA of the CDR3: TGCGCCAGCAGCTTTCATCTGGGGCACTCCTACGAGCAGTACTTC. Translating it yields CASSFHLGHSYEQYF.

The chain couples TRBV6-5 to TRBJ2-5, with D uncertain. CDR3 length equals 12 residues. From germline, CDR1 is MNHEY and CDR2 SVGAGI. Between the trimmed V and J ends, which lost 10 bases and 2 bases, there was a span of 11 bases. The DNA of the CDR3 is TGTGCCACCGGTGGTTTTCAAGAGACCCAGTACTTC. Translated, it gives CATGGFQETQYF.

The chain uses TRBV7-9 and TRBJ1-4; 7 bases line up with TRBD1. The germline gives CDR1 SEHNR, CDR2 FQNEAQ (reference sequence). The length of the CDR3 is 16 residues. Trimming removed 5 bases from V and 6 bases from J; junction bases left unmatched: 12. CDR3 residues: CASSPRRQGADEKLFF. In DNA form, the CDR3 reads TGTGCCAGCAGCCCCCGACGACAGGGAGCGGATGAAAAACTGTTTTTT.

The gene calls are TRBV28 and TRBJ2-3; D possibly corresponds to TRBD2 (5 bases). The V end was cut by 5 bases, the J end by 5 bases, with 14 bases between. Germline loops: CDR1 MDHEN, CDR2 SYDVKM. The CDR3 sequence is 14 residues long. CDR3: CASSPLTRGDTQYF. For the CDR3, the DNA is TGTGCCAGCAGTCCCCTTACCCGGGGAGATACGCAGTATTTT.